These 25 T cell receptor beta chains share one sample of origin, sequenced in a study of T-cell reconstitution after alpha-beta-depleted transplantation in children. As it was prepared, the TCRbeta library received unique molecular identifiers. TCRdb fed the PCR reads into MiXCR, producing one record per CDR3 protein. The sample has about 600,000 distinct CDR3 sequences, 23% seen once. The starting material was PBMCs, mostly from graft donor cells, obtained 360 days after TCRalphabeta/CD19-depleted stem cell transplant. The origin of the receptors is a boy under three years old who had a stem cell transplant for acute myeloid leukemia, so the T cells may come from the graft donor.

J is TRBJ1-2 and V is TRBV4-1, with 7 bases aligning to TRBD1. The CDR3 has 14 residues. With V trimmed by 4 bases and J by 1 base, 3 bases remained unmatched. CDR1 and CDR2 from the germline V gene are MGHRA and YSYEKL. CDR3 DNA: TGCGCCAGCAGCCCGGACAGGCATAACTATGGCTACACCTTC. Encoded protein: CASSPDRHNYGYTF.

This chain uses TRBV29-1 with TRBJ1-1; unclear D gene. This CDR3 comprises 14 residues. Trimming shortened V by 4 bases and J by 0 bases, and 12 bases separated the two germline ends. CDR1 and CDR2 (germline): SQVTM, ANQGSEA. The DNA for the CDR3 is TGCAGCGTTGGGGGAGGGAACATGAACACTGAAGCTTTCTTT. Protein product: CSVGGGNMNTEAFF.

The V gene is TRBV12-3 or TRBV12-4, the J gene TRBJ1-1, with D hard to call. The CDR3 is made up of 15 amino acids. V lost 6 bases, J lost 0 bases, and 14 bases lay in between. The CDR3 DNA follows: TGTGCCAGCAGCCTCCGGCCGGGCTTGAACACTGAAGCTTTCTTT. Translated, it gives CASSLRPGLNTEAFF.

The chain links TRBV2 to TRBJ2-7; TRBD1 matches at 8 bases. Germline-derived CDR1 and CDR2 are SNHLY and FYNNEI. V lost 4 bases and J lost 6; bases outside the gene matches: 5. The CDR3 length is 13 residues. Here the CDR3 reads CASSGDRSAEQYV. Written as DNA, the CDR3 is TGTGCCAGCAGTGGGGACAGGTCGGCCGAGCAGTACGTC.

The chain joins TRBV21-1 to TRBJ2-1; TRBD1, the table's D call, lacks a check against the DNA. TRBV21-1 is annotated as a pseudogene. This CDR3 has 16 residues. The CDR3 bases are TGTGCCAGCAGCAGTCAACCGGGCGATTCCTACAATGAGCAGTTCTTC. Its translation is CASSSQPGDSYNEQFF.

This clonotype was seen only a few times. The gene calls are TRBV5-5 and TRBJ2-1, with a possible D match to TRBD2 (5 bases). Germline V CDR1 and CDR2: SGHKS, YYEKEE (reference sequence). The germline V and J ends were trimmed by 1 base and 2 bases, with 7 bases remaining between them. This CDR3 contains 14 residues. CDR3 residues: CASSLTGAYNEQFF. CDR3 nucleotide sequence: TGTGCCAGCAGCTTGACCGGGGCCTACAATGAGCAGTTCTTC.

This clonotype was counted at least ten times. V gene TRBV5-1 combines with J gene TRBJ2-5; unclear D gene. In germline, CDR1 is SGHRS, CDR2 YFSETQ. V gave up 2 bases and J gave up 4 bases, with 18 bases separating them. This CDR3 contains 16 residues. CDR3 residues: CASSFSRTGWGETQYF. The CDR3 nucleotides read TGCGCCAGCAGCTTCTCTCGGACCGGATGGGGAGAGACCCAGTACTTC.

The rearrangement joins TRBV7-3 to TRBJ2-2, with D maybe TRBD1 (6 bases). The CDR3 contains 16 residues. Germline V CDR1 and CDR2: SGHTA, FQGTGA. Trimming took off 1 base at V and 3 bases at J, with 12 bases between the two ends. CDR3 residues: CASSLMARGYTGELFF. In DNA form, the CDR3 reads TGTGCCAGCAGCTTAATGGCCAGGGGATACACCGGGGAGCTGTTTTTT.

This clonotype was seen ten or more times. The V gene is TRBV12-3 or TRBV12-4, the J gene TRBJ2-5, with D maybe TRBD1 (6 bases). V was clipped by 3 bases and J by 4 bases, with 18 bases between them. This CDR3 is built from 16 residues. In nucleotides, the CDR3 is TGTGCCAGCAGTTTGAGCAAACTAGGGGGATCAGAGACCCAGTACTTC. Protein sequence: CASSLSKLGGSETQYF.

As for this clonotype: A read error may account for a junction end that differs from germline. This chain connects TRBV4-3 to TRBJ1-1; D possibly corresponds to TRBD1 (6 bases). The germline CDR1 and CDR2 sequences are LGHNA and YSLEER. The length of the CDR3 is 14 residues. CDR3 in amino acids: CARSQARGNTEAFF. As DNA, the CDR3 is TGCGCCAGGAGCCAGGCCAGGGGGAACACTGAAGCTTTCTTT.

V and J are TRBV6-6 and TRBJ1-5; D is perhaps TRBD1 (5 bases). CDR3 length equals 13 residues. Germline V gene lookup returns CDR1 MNHNY and CDR2 SVGAGI (reference sequence). V lost 7 bases and J lost 3, with 10 bases in between. The CDR3, as DNA: TGTGCCAGCACGGGGGGTCACAATCAGCCCCAGCATTTT. Translation gives CASTGGHNQPQHF.

The chain uses TRBV5-5 and TRBJ2-5; D might be TRBD2 (6 bases). Germline CDR1 and CDR2: SGHKS and YYEKEE (reference sequence). The CDR3 length is 15 residues. With 4 bases removed from V and 5 bases from J, the gap between germline ends came to 18 bases. CDR3 coding DNA: TGTGCCAGCAGCCCTTGGGGGGATTATTTGGAGACCCAGTACTTC. Amino acids: CASSPWGDYLETQYF.

The chain links TRBV12-3 or TRBV12-4 to TRBJ2-2; the D is unclear. V was clipped by 1 base and J by 5 bases, with 11 bases between them. This CDR3 is 15 amino acids long. The CDR3 nucleotides are TGTGCCAGCAGTTTAGTTGCCCGACGTACCGGGGAGCTGTTTTTT. Its translation is CASSLVARRTGELFF.

This clonotype was seen only a few times. The genes are TRBV6-1 and TRBJ2-2; TRBD2 aligns across 7 bases. Germline trimming cut 5 bases from V and 1 base from J; bases unmatched to any gene: 16. The CDR3 is made up of 19 amino acids. The germline CDR1 and CDR2 sequences are MNHNS and SASEGT. The CDR3 is CASSPLGGVRKMNTGELFF. CDR3 DNA: TGTGCCAGCAGTCCCCTGGGGGGGGTACGCAAGATGAACACCGGGGAGCTGTTTTTT.

V and J are TRBV25-1 and TRBJ2-3, with 11 bases lining up with TRBD2. V gave up 6 bases and J gave up 4 bases; unmatched junction bases: 9. CDR3 length: 16 residues. Germline values: CDR1 MGHDK, CDR2 SYGVNS. The CDR3 here is CASSRFSGGAADTQYF. CDR3 nucleotides: TGTGCCAGCAGCAGATTTAGCGGGGGGGCCGCAGATACGCAGTATTTT.

The chain has TRBV10-2 and TRBJ2-3; TRBD1 matches at 8 bases. There are 15 residues in the CDR3. Looked up from germline, CDR1 is WSHSY and CDR2 is SAAADI. The V and J ends lost 6 bases and 2 bases, in that order; junction bases with no gene match: 7. The CDR3 sequence: CASRFTGGATDTQYF. The CDR3 DNA reads TGCGCCAGCAGATTCACAGGGGGAGCCACAGATACGCAGTATTTT.

In this sample, this clonotype turned up a few times. The chain uses TRBV20-1 and TRBJ1-5; D might be TRBD1 (6 bases). CDR1 and CDR2 from the germline V gene are DFQATT and SNEGSKA (reference sequence). The CDR3 extends over 12 amino acids. Trimming took off 5 bases at V and 7 bases at J, with 12 bases between the two ends. Here the CDR3 reads CSARQVRQPQHF. The DNA for the CDR3 is TGCAGTGCTCGACAGGTCCGCCAGCCCCAGCATTTT.

The chain recombines TRBV24-1 with TRBJ2-3; D gene unclear. Trimming shortened V by 5 bases and J by 1 base, and 15 bases separated the two germline ends. The V gene's germline CDR1 is KGHDR and CDR2 SFDVKD. The CDR3 is made up of 16 amino acids. The CDR3 sequence: CATSAQRSSGTDTQYF. In DNA, the CDR3 is TGTGCCACCAGTGCCCAACGATCCAGCGGCACAGATACGCAGTATTTT.

The chain uses TRBV7-2 and TRBJ2-5, with 7 bases fitting TRBD1. The CDR3 loop spans 15 amino acids. The germline V gene has CDR1 SGHTA and CDR2 FQGNSA. Germline trimming cut 4 bases from V and 4 bases from J; bases unmatched to any gene: 9. The CDR3 sequence is CASSSTSGTAETQYF. CDR3 DNA sequence: TGTGCCAGCAGCTCCACCTCCGGGACAGCAGAGACCCAGTACTTC.

DNA of the CDR3: TGTGCCAGCAGTCCGGCAAGACAGAACACTGAAGCTTTCTTT. Its protein is CASSPARQNTEAFF. The chain carries TRBV12-3 or TRBV12-4 and TRBJ1-1; unclear D gene. Trimming removed 5 bases from V and 1 base from J, with 11 bases in between. This CDR3 is 14 amino acids long.

This clonotype was detected many times. The chain carries TRBV9 and TRBJ2-1; 8 bases match TRBD2. The CDR3 spans 13 residues. V lost 3 bases and J lost 12; bases outside the gene matches: 8. CDR1 is SGDLS and CDR2 is YYNGEE in the germline V gene. In DNA form, the CDR3 reads TGTGCCAGCAGCGGCTCGCCGAGCGGGGGGCAGTTCTTC. Its protein is CASSGSPSGGQFF.

This clonotype was seen ten or more times. The V and J genes are TRBV7-9 and TRBJ2-4; perhaps TRBD1 as D (5 bases). CDR3 length equals 17 residues. V shed 4 bases and J shed 1 base, with 17 bases lying between them. Germline V gene lookup returns CDR1 SEHNR and CDR2 FQNEAQ (reference sequence). In nucleotides, the CDR3 is TGTGCCAGCAGCTCGACGGGTCAGTCAGGGGCCAAAAACATTCAGTACTTC. This translates into CASSSTGQSGAKNIQYF.

This clonotype was counted many times. The chain joins TRBV24-1 to TRBJ2-3; D is possibly TRBD1 or TRBD2 (5 bases each). Trimming left V 6 bases short and J 5 bases short, with 11 bases between. Germline CDR1 and CDR2: KGHDR and SFDVKD. The CDR3 consists of 13 residues. CDR3 sequence: CATSRDGGDTQYF. In nucleotides, the CDR3 is TGTGCCACCAGTCGGGACGGTGGAGATACGCAGTATTTT.

This clonotype was seen ten or more times. The rearrangement joins TRBV7-2 to TRBJ1-2, with D hard to call. V lost 3 bases to trimming and J lost 4 bases, with 15 bases between them. CDR3 length equals 15 residues. Per the germline V gene, CDR1 is SGHTA and CDR2 is FQGNSA. CDR3 amino acids: CASSFSRSTLYGYTF. The CDR3 nucleotides are TGTGCCAGCAGCTTCTCGAGGTCCACCCTCTATGGCTACACCTTC.

The chain links TRBV10-2 to TRBJ2-3; D not certain. Germline V lookup: CDR1 WSHSY, CDR2 SAAADI. The germline V and J ends were trimmed by 3 bases and 4 bases, with 14 bases remaining between them. CDR3 length equals 15 residues. CDR3 in DNA: TGCGCCAGCAGTGATAACTCCCCGGGTGCAGATACGCAGTATTTT. Translated, it gives CASSDNSPGADTQYF.